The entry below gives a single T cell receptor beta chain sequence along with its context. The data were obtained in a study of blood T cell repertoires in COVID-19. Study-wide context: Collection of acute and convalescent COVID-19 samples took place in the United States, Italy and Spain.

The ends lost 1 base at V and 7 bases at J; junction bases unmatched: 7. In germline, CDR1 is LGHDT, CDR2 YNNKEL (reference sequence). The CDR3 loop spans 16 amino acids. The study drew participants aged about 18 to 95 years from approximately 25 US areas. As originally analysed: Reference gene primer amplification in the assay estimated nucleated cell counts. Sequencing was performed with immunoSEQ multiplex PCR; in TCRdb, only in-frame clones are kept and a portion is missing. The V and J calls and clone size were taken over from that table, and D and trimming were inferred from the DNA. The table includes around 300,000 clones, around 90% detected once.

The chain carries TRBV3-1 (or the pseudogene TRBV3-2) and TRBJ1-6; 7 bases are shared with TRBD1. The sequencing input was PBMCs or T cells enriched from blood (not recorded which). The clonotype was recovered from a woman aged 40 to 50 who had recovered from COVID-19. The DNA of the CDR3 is TGTGCCAGCAGCCAAGGGAGGGGGCCTTTCAATTCACCCCTCCACTTT. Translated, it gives CASSQGRGPFNSPLHF.